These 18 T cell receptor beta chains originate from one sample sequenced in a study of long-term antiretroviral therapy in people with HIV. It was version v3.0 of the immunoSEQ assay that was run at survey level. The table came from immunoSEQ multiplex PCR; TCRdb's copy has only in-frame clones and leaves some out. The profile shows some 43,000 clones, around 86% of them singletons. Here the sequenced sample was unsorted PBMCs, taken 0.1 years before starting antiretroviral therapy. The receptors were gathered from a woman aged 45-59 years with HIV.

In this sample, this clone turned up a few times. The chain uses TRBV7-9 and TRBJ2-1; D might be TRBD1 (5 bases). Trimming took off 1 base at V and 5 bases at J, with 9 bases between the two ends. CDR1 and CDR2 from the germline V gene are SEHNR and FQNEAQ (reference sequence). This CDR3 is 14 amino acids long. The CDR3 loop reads CASSLEGNNNEQFF. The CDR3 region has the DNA TGTGCCAGCAGCTTAGAGGGGAATAACAATGAGCAGTTCTTC.

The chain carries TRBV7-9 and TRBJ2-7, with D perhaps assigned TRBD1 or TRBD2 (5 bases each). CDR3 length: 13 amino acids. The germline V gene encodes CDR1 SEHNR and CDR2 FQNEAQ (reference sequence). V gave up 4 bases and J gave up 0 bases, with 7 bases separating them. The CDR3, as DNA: TGTGCCAGCAGCTCAGGGAGCTCCTACGAGCAGTACTTC. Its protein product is CASSSGSSYEQYF.

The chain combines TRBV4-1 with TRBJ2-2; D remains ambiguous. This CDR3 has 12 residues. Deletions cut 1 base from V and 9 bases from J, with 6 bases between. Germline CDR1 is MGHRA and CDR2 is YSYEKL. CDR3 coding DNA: TGCGCCAGCAGCCAAGTAGGCAGGGAGCTGTTTTTT. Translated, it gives CASSQVGRELFF.

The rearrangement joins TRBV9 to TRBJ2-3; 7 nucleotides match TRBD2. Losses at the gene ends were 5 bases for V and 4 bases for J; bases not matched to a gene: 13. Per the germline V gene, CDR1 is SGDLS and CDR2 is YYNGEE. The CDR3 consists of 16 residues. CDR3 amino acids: CASSLLSGVSADTQYF. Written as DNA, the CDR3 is TGTGCCAGCAGTCTCTTAAGCGGGGTGTCCGCAGATACGCAGTATTTT.

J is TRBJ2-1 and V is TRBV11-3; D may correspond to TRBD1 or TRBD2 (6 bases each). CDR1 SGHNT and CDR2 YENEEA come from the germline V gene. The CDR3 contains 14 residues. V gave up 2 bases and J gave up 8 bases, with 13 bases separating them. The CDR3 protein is CASSLRGASDEQFF. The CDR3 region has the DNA TGTGCCAGCAGCTTAAGGGGGGCTTCGGATGAGCAGTTCTTC. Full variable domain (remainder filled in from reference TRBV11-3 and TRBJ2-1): EAGVVQSPRYKIIEKKQPVAFWCNPISGHNTLYWYLQNLGQGPELLIRYENEEAVDDSQLPKDRFSAERLKGVDSTLKIQPAELGDSAVYLCASSLRGASDEQFFGPGTRLTVL.

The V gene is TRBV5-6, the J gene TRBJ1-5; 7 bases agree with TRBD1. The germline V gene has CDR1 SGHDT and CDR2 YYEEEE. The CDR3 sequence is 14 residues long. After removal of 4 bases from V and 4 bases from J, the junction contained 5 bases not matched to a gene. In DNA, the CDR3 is TGTGCCAGCAGCCTTCGACAGGGTAATCAGCCCCAGCATTTT. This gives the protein CASSLRQGNQPQHF.

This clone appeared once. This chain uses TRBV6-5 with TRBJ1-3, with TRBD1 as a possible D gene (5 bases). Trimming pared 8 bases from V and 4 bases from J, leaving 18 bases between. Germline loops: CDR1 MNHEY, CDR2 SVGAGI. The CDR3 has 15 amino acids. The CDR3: CASRGDLGPGNTIYF. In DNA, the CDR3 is TGTGCCAGCCGTGGCGACTTGGGGCCGGGAAACACCATATATTTT.

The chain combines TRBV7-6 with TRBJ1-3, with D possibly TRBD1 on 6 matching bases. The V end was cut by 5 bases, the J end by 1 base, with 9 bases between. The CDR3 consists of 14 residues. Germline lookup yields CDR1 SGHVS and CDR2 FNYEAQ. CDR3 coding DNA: TGTGCCAGCAGCCCGGACAGTTCTGGAAACACCATATATTTT. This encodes CASSPDSSGNTIYF.

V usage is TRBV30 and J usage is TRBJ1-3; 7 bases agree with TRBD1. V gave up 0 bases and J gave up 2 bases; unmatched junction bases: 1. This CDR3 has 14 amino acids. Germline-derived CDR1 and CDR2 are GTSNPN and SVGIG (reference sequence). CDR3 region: CAWSVDRTGNTIYF. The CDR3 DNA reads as TGTGCCTGGAGTGTGGACAGGACTGGAAACACCATATATTTT.

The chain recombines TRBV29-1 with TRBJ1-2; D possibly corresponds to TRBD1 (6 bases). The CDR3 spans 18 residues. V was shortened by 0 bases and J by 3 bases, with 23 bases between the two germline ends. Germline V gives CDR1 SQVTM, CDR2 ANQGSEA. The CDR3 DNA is TGCAGCGTTGAAGAACTGACAGGAGTCCCTCTTCCCTACTATGGCTACACCTTC. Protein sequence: CSVEELTGVPLPYYGYTF.

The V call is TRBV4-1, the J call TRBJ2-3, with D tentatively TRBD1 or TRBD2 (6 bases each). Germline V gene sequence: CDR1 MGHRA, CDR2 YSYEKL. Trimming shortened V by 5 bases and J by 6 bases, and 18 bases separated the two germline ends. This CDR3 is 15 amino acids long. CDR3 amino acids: CASSYGDGGWDTQYF. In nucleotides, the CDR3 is TGCGCCAGCAGCTATGGAGACGGGGGCTGGGATACGCAGTATTTT.

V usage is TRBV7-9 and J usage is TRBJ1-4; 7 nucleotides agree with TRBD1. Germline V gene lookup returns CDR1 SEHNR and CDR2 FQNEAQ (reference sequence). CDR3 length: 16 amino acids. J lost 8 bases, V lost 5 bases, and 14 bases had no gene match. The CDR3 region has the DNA TGTGCCAGCAGCCCCCGGACAGGCCCGAAAATCGAAAAACTGTTTTTT. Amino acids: CASSPRTGPKIEKLFF. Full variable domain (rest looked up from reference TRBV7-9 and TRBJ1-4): DTGVSQNPRHKITKRGQNVTFRCDPISEHNRLYWYRQTLGQGPEFLTYFQNEAQLEKSRLLSDRFSAERPKGSFSTLEIQRTEQGDSAMYLCASSPRTGPKIEKLFFGSGTQLSVL.

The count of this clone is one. The CDR3 here is CASRPGQVSDEQFF. DNA of the CDR3: TGTGCCAGCAGGCCGGGACAGGTCTCCGATGAGCAGTTCTTC. The genes are TRBV27 and TRBJ2-1; TRBD1 agrees at 8 bases. The CDR3 consists of 14 residues. The ends lost 6 bases at V and 8 bases at J; junction bases unmatched: 9. Germline lookup yields CDR1 MNHEY and CDR2 SMNVEV (reference sequence).

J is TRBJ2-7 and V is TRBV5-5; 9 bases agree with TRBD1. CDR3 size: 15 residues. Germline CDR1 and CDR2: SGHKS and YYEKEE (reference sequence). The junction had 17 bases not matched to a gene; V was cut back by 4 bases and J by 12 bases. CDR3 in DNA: TGTGCCAGCAGCCTCCCAGGGACAGGGACGGAGTTTGGGTACTTC. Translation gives CASSLPGTGTEFGYF.

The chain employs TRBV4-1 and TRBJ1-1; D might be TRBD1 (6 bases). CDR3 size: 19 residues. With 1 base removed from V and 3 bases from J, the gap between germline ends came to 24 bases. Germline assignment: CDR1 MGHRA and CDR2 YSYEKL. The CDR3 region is CASSQGYGQPREGHTEAFF. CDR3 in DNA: TGCGCCAGCAGCCAAGGTTACGGACAGCCTCGAGAAGGGCACACTGAAGCTTTCTTT.

CDR3 residues: CSVDSGLNGYTF. The CDR3 DNA reads as TGCAGCGTTGATTCGGGCCTCAATGGCTACACCTTC. This chain links TRBV29-1 with TRBJ1-2, with D hard to call. Trimming pared 3 bases from V and 6 bases from J, leaving 11 bases between. Germline V CDR1 and CDR2: SQVTM, ANQGSEA. This CDR3 is built from 12 residues.

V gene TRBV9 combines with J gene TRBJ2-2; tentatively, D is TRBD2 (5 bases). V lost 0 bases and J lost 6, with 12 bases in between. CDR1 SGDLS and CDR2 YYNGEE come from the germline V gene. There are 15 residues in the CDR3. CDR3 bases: TGTGCCAGCAGCGTAGGGGTCGGGGTGGCCGGGGAGCTGTTTTTT. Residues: CASSVGVGVAGELFF.

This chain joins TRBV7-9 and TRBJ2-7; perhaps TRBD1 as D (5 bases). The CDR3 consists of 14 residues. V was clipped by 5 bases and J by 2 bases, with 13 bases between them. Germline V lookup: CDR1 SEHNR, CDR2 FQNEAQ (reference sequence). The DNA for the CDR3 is TGTGCCAGCAGCGACAGCCAGGGAACCTACGAGCAGTACTTC. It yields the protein CASSDSQGTYEQYF. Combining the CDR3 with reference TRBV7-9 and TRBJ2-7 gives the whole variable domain DTGVSQNPRHKITKRGQNVTFRCDPISEHNRLYWYRQTLGQGPEFLTYFQNEAQLEKSRLLSDRFSAERPKGSFSTLEIQRTEQGDSAMYLCASSDSQGTYEQYFGPGTRLTVT.